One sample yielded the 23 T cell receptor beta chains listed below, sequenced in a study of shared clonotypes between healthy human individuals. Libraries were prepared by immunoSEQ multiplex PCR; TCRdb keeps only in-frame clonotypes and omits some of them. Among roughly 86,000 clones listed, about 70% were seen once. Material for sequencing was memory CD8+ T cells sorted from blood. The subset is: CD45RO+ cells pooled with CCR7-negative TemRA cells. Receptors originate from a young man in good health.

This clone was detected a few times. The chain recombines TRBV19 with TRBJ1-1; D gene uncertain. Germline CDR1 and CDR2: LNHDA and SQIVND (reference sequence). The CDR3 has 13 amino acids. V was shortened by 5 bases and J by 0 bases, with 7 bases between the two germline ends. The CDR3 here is CASSQLVNTEAFF. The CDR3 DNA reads TGTGCCAGTAGTCAGCTGGTGAACACTGAAGCTTTCTTT. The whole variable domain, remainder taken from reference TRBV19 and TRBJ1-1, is DGGITQSPKYLFRKEGQNVTLSCEQNLNHDAMYWYRQDPGQGLRLIYYSQIVNDFQKGDIAEGYSVSREKKESFPLTVTSAQKNPTAFYLCASSQLVNTEAFFGQGTRLTVV.

The DNA of the CDR3 is TGTGCCAGCAGCCAAGAGCTTAACGGACTTTACAATGAGCAGTTCTTC. The encoded protein is CASSQELNGLYNEQFF. The gene calls are TRBV14 and TRBJ2-1; TRBD2 might be the D (5 bases). V was trimmed by 0 bases and J by 4 bases, leaving 13 bases between them. This CDR3 is 16 amino acids long. CDR1 SGHDN and CDR2 FVKESK come from the germline V gene. Full variable domain (rest looked up from reference TRBV14 and TRBJ2-1): EAGVTQFPSHSVIEKGQTVTLRCDPISGHDNLYWYRRVMGKEIKFLLHFVKESKQDESGMPNNRFLAERTGGTYSTLKVQPAELEDSGVYFCASSQELNGLYNEQFFGPGTRLTVL.

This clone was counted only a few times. CDR3 residues: CASGEETGGIEQYF. The CDR3, as DNA: TGCGCCAGCGGGGAGGAGACAGGGGGCATCGAGCAGTACTTC. The J gene is TRBJ2-7, the V gene TRBV4-1; 10 bases are shared with TRBD1. The germline V gene has CDR1 MGHRA and CDR2 YSYEKL. V gave up 8 bases and J gave up 6 bases; unmatched junction bases: 10. This CDR3 has 14 residues.

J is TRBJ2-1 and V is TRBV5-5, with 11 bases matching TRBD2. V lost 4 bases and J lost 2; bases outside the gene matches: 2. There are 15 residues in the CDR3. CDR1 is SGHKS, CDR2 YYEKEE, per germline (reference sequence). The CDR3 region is CASSPGLAAYNEQFF. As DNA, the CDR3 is TGTGCCAGCAGCCCGGGACTAGCGGCCTACAATGAGCAGTTCTTC. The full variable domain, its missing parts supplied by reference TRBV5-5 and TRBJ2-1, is DAGVTQSPTHLIKTRGQQVTLRCSPISGHKSVSWYQQVLGQGPQFIFQYYEKEERGRGNFPDRFSARQFPNYSSELNVNALLLGDSALYLCASSPGLAAYNEQFFGPGTRLTVL.

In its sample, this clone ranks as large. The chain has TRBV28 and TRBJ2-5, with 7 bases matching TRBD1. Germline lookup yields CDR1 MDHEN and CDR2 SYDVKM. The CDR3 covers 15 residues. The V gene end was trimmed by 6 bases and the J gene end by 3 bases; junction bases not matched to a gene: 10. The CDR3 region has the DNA TGTGCCAGCAGCCCACCGGAAGGGACAGAAGAGACCCAGTACTTC. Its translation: CASSPPEGTEETQYF.

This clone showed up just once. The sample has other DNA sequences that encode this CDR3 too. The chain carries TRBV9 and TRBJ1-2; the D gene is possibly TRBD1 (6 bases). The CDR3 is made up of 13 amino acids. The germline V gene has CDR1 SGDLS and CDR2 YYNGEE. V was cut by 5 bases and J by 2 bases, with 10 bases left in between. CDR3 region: CASSEGGNYGYTF. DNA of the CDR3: TGTGCCAGCAGTGAGGGGGGGAACTATGGCTACACCTTC.

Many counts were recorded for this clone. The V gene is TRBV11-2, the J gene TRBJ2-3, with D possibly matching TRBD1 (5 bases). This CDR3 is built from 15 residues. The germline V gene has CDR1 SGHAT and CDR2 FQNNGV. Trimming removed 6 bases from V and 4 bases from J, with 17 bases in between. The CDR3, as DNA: TGTGCCAGCAGTCAGGTGCTGGACAATTCAGATACGCAGTATTTT. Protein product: CASSQVLDNSDTQYF.

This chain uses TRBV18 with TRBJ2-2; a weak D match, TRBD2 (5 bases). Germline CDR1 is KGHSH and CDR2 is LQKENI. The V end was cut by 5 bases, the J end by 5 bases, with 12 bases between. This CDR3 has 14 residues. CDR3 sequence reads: CASSGLAETGELFF. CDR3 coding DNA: TGTGCCAGCTCAGGGCTAGCAGAGACCGGGGAGCTGTTTTTT.

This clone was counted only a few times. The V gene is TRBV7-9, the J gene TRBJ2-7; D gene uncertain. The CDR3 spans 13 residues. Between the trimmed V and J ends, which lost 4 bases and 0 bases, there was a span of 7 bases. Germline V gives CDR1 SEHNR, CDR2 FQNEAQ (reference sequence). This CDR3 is CASSSRSSYEQYF. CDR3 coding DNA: TGTGCCAGCAGCTCCAGGAGCTCCTACGAGCAGTACTTC.

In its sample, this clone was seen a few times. The DNA of the CDR3 is TGTGCCAGCAGCGGCACAGGGGGCGCAGGGGAAAAACTGTTTTTT. It yields the protein CASSGTGGAGEKLFF. The chain is built from TRBV7-9 and TRBJ1-4; 9 nucleotides match TRBD1. Germline-derived CDR1 and CDR2 are SEHNR and FQNEAQ (reference sequence). This CDR3 has 15 residues. Trimming at V came to 5 bases and at J to 8 bases, leaving 9 bases not matched to a gene.

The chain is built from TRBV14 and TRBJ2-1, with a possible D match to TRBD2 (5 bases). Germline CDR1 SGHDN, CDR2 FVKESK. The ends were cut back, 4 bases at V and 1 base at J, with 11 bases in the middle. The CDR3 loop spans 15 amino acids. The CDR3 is CASSLGSGSYNEQFF. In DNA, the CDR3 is TGTGCCAGCAGCCTCGGGTCGGGATCCTACAATGAGCAGTTCTTC.

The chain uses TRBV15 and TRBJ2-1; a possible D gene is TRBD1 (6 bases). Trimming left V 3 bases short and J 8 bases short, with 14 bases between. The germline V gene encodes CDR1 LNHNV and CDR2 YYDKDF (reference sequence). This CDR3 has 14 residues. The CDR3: CATSSRDRSHEQFF. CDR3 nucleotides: TGTGCCACCAGCAGCCGCGACAGGTCTCATGAGCAGTTCTTC.

This CDR3 is CASSLEPGRTEQFF. The CDR3 nucleotides are TGTGCCAGCAGCTTAGAGCCCGGGAGAACTGAGCAGTTCTTC. The chain has TRBV7-2 and TRBJ2-1, with D possibly being TRBD2 (6 bases). Per germline, CDR1 SGHTA and CDR2 FQGNSA. The CDR3 has 14 residues. V was pared by 1 base and J by 9 bases, with 13 bases between.

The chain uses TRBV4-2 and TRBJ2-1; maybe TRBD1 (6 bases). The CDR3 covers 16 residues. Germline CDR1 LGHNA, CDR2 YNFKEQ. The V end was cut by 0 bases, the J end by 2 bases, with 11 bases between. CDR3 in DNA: TGTGCCAGCAGCCAAGAACTGGACAGTCCCTACAATGAGCAGTTCTTC. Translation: CASSQELDSPYNEQFF.

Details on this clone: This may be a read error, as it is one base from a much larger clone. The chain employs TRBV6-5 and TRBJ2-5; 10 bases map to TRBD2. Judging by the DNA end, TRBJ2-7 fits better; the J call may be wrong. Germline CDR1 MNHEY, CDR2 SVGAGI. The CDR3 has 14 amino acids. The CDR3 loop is CASSYGTSAYEQYF. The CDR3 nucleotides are TGTGCCAGCAGTTACGGGACTAGCGCCTACGAGCAGTACTTC.

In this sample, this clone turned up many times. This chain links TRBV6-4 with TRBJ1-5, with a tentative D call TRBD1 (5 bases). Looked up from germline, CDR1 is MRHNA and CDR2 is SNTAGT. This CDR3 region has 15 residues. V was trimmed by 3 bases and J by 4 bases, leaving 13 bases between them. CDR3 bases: TGTGCCAGCAGTGAAACCGGGACTGCGAATCAGCCCCAGCATTTT. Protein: CASSETGTANQPQHF.

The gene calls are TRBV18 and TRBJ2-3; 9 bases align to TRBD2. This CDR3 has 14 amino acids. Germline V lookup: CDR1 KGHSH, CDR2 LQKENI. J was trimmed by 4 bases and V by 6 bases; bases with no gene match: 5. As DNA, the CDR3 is TGTGCCAGCTCGCTAGCGGGAAGAGCAGATACGCAGTATTTT. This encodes CASSLAGRADTQYF.

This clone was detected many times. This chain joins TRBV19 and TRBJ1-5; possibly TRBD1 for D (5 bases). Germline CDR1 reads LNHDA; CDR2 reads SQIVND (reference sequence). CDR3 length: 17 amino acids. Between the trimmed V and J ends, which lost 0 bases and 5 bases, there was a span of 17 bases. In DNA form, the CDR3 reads TGTGCCAGTAGTATAGATAGGACACGGGTAGGGGATCAGCCCCAGCATTTT. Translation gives CASSIDRTRVGDQPQHF.

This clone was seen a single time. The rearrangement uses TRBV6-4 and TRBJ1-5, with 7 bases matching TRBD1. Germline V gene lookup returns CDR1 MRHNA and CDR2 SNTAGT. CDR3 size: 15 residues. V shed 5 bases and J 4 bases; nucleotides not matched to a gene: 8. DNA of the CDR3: TGTGCCAGCAGTCCTACAGGGGTCGGGAATCAGCCCCAGCATTTT. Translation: CASSPTGVGNQPQHF.

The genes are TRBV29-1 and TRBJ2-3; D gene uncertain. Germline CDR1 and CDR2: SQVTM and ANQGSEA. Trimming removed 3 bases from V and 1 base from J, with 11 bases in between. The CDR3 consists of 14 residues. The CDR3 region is CSVDKRKGTDTQYF. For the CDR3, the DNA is TGCAGCGTTGATAAGCGAAAAGGCACAGATACGCAGTATTTT.

The CDR3 protein is CASSLVVRDGYTF. In DNA form, the CDR3 reads TGTGCCAGCAGCCTTGTCGTACGCGATGGCTACACCTTC. V and J are TRBV7-9 and TRBJ1-2; the D is unclear. V lost 5 bases to trimming and J lost 6 bases, with 13 bases between them. CDR1 is SEHNR, CDR2 FQNEAQ, per germline (reference sequence). CDR3 size: 13 residues.

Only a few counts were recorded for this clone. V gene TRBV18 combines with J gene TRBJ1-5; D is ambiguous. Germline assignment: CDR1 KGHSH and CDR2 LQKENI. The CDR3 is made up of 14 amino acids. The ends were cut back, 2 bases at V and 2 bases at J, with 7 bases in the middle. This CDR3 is CASSPGFGNQPQHF. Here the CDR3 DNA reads TGTGCCAGCTCACCAGGGTTTGGCAATCAGCCCCAGCATTTT.

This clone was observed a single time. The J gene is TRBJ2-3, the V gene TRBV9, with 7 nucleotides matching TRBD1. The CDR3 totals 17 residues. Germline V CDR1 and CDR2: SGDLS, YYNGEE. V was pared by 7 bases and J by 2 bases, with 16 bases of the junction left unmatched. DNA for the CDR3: TGTGCCAGCGGAAGGGGGCGCGTTAGCGCACACACAGATACGCAGTATTTT. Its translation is CASGRGRVSAHTDTQYF.